The 8 T cell receptor beta chains listed next were all sequenced from one sample in a study of blood T cell repertoires in COVID-19. Method: immunoSEQ multiplex PCR; TCRdb's copy keeps in-frame clones and lacks some. The table lists about 200,000 clones, roughly 90% of them singletons, with 2% to 2.5% in the top ten. Sequences were obtained from PBMCs or T cells enriched from blood (not recorded which). The receptors shown here come from a woman in her twenties or thirties who had recovered from COVID-19.

This clone was observed a single time. This chain uses TRBV4-3 with TRBJ1-2, with no clear D. CDR3 length equals 15 residues. V lost 4 bases and J 1 base, leaving 13 bases between the germline ends. Germline V lookup: CDR1 LGHNA, CDR2 YSLEER. DNA of the CDR3: TGCGCCAGCAGCCCCCCTGTGACGGGTAACTATGGCTACACCTTC. Translated: CASSPPVTGNYGYTF.

This chain links TRBV15 with TRBJ2-7, with D hard to call. In germline, CDR1 is LNHNV, CDR2 YYDKDF (reference sequence). This CDR3 is 14 amino acids long. The ends were cut back, 0 bases at V and 0 bases at J, with 6 bases in the middle. CDR3 nucleotide sequence: TGTGCCACCAGCAGAGATCTAAGCTCCTACGAGCAGTACTTC. It yields the protein CATSRDLSSYEQYF.

The chain links TRBV6-5 to TRBJ1-2; no reliable D call. The CDR3 is 14 amino acids. Trimming took 5 bases from V and 3 from J, leaving 13 bases between them. Germline V CDR1 and CDR2: MNHEY, SVGAGI. CDR3: CASSTRGRDYGYTF. The CDR3, as DNA: TGTGCCAGCAGTACCCGAGGGAGGGACTATGGCTACACCTTC.

This sequence joins TRBV7-6 and TRBJ1-1, with D possibly TRBD1 on 6 matching bases. The CDR3 extends over 15 amino acids. V lost 0 bases to trimming and J lost 0 bases, with 8 bases between them. Germline CDR1 SGHVS, CDR2 FNYEAQ. CDR3 loop: CASSLAQGLNTEAFF. The CDR3 DNA is TGTGCCAGCAGCTTAGCCCAGGGGTTGAACACTGAAGCTTTCTTT.

The rearrangement uses TRBV19 and TRBJ2-1; D is perhaps TRBD1 (5 bases). CDR3 length: 16 amino acids. V lost 4 bases, J lost 9 bases, and 22 bases lay in between. CDR1 LNHDA and CDR2 SQIVND come from the germline V gene (reference sequence). The CDR3 reads CASSKSTETDIGEQFF. The CDR3 DNA is TGTGCCAGTAGTAAGTCCACAGAGACAGACATCGGTGAGCAGTTCTTC. The full variable domain, its missing parts supplied by reference TRBV19 and TRBJ2-1, is DGGITQSPKYLFRKEGQNVTLSCEQNLNHDAMYWYRQDPGQGLRLIYYSQIVNDFQKGDIAEGYSVSREKKESFPLTVTSAQKNPTAFYLCASSKSTETDIGEQFFGPGTRLTVL.

This clone was detected only a few times. This chain connects TRBV11-3 to TRBJ2-7; 7 bases agree with TRBD2. The CDR3 extends over 16 amino acids. V lost 0 bases to trimming and J lost 5 bases; unmatched junction nucleotides: 10. Germline V gene data show CDR1 as SGHNT and CDR2 as YENEEA. CDR3 loop: CASSLDLPAGANEQYF. CDR3 sequence (DNA): TGTGCCAGCAGCTTAGATCTCCCTGCGGGAGCCAACGAGCAGTACTTC.

The rearrangement uses TRBV19 and TRBJ2-5; weak D call: TRBD2 (5 bases). CDR3 length: 15 residues. The germline V and J ends were trimmed by 5 bases and 5 bases, with 18 bases remaining between them. Germline CDR1 LNHDA, CDR2 SQIVND (reference sequence). As DNA, the CDR3 is TGTGCCAGTAGTCCCCGGACCGGGCGGGCGGAGACCCAGTACTTC. Protein sequence: CASSPRTGRAETQYF.

The V gene is TRBV4-2, the J gene TRBJ2-3; 10 nucleotides match TRBD2. The length of the CDR3 is 16 residues. Germline V gene sequence: CDR1 LGHNA, CDR2 YNFKEQ. The junction had 10 bases not matched to a gene; V was cut back by 1 base and J by 9 bases. The CDR3 loop reads CASSQGQREGVGTQYF. CDR3 coding DNA: TGTGCCAGCAGCCAAGGACAGCGGGAGGGGGTTGGGACGCAGTATTTT.